Following are 28 T cell receptor beta chains from one sample sequenced in a study of memory B cells and T cells in multiple sclerosis. TCRdb's copy holds only in-frame clones and misses some; the assay was immunoSEQ multiplex PCR. The repertoire holds about 45,000 clones, with about 80% as singletons. CFSE-dim autoproliferating and CFSE-high non-proliferating T cells from unstimulated culture were sequenced separately. Cultures began with about 4.5x10^7 CFSE-labeled PBMCs, unstimulated for 7 days, with replicate wells pooled. No antigen has been identified for these receptors. Sequenced input: PBMCs from blood kept in culture. Receptor source: a human donor with multiple sclerosis.

The chain couples TRBV5-1 to TRBJ2-1; possible D gene TRBD2, 5 bases. Germline V gene sequence: CDR1 SGHRS, CDR2 YFSETQ. Between the trimmed V and J ends, which lost 3 bases and 5 bases, there was a span of 12 bases. The CDR3 is 14 amino acids. The CDR3 coding sequence is TGCGCCAGCAGCTGGGGAGATCAAAACAATGAGCAGTTCTTC. It translates to CASSWGDQNNEQFF.

The chain employs TRBV7-6 and TRBJ1-6, with TRBD1 matching 11 bases. Trimming removed 5 bases from V and 7 bases from J; junction bases left unmatched: 4. Looked up from germline, CDR1 is SGHVS and CDR2 is FNYEAQ. The CDR3 has 15 residues. This CDR3 is CASSVGQGANSPLHF. The CDR3 DNA reads as TGTGCCAGCAGCGTAGGACAGGGGGCGAATTCACCCCTCCACTTT.

The rearrangement links TRBV5-1 to TRBJ1-6; D gene ambiguous. V dropped 2 bases and J dropped 6 bases, with 15 bases sitting between them. The germline V gene encodes CDR1 SGHRS and CDR2 YFSETQ. The CDR3 has 16 residues. The CDR3 loop reads CASSLSFGRPNSPLHF. The CDR3 nucleotides read TGCGCCAGCAGCTTATCATTCGGACGGCCTAATTCACCCCTCCACTTT.

This rearrangement joins TRBV9 to TRBJ2-7; D ambiguous. Germline CDR1 SGDLS, CDR2 YYNGEE. The CDR3 length is 14 residues. V lost 4 bases, J lost 3 bases, and 14 bases lay in between. The CDR3 is CASSSRIGGYEQYF. As DNA, the CDR3 is TGTGCCAGCAGCTCCCGGATAGGTGGCTACGAGCAGTACTTC.

V is TRBV7-2 and J is TRBJ2-3; D perhaps matches TRBD2 (5 bases). Germline values: CDR1 SGHTA, CDR2 FQGNSA. Trimming left V 8 bases short and J 6 bases short, with 18 bases between. This CDR3 contains 14 residues. The CDR3 loop reads CASLQRVVSDTQYF. In DNA, the CDR3 is TGTGCCAGCCTCCAGAGGGTTGTCTCGGATACGCAGTATTTT.

The chain carries TRBV7-9 and TRBJ2-1, with no clear D. V lost 3 bases and J lost 4, with 16 bases in between. The CDR3 spans 16 residues. Germline V gives CDR1 SEHNR, CDR2 FQNEAQ (reference sequence). CDR3 region: CASSFTASFRYNEQFF. The CDR3 nucleotides are TGTGCCAGCAGCTTTACCGCCTCATTCCGGTACAATGAGCAGTTCTTC.

This chain uses TRBV19 with TRBJ1-2; 8 bases line up with TRBD1. CDR3 length equals 15 residues. Trimming cost V 5 bases and J 5 bases; bases outside gene matches: 10. Germline V gene sequence: CDR1 LNHDA, CDR2 SQIVND (reference sequence). For the CDR3, the DNA is TGTGCCAGTAGTGGAGACAGGGGAGAGGGGTATGGCTACACCTTC. Protein sequence: CASSGDRGEGYGYTF.

About this clone itself: The sample has other DNA sequences that encode this CDR3 too. The chain has TRBV5-1 and TRBJ2-5; no clear D gene. This CDR3 spans 11 amino acids. The ends were cut back, 0 bases at V and 3 bases at J, with 0 bases in the middle. Germline CDR1 and CDR2: SGHRS and YFSETQ. This CDR3 is CASSLEETQYF. The CDR3 region has the DNA TGCGCCAGCAGCTTGGAAGAGACCCAGTACTTC.

The chain has TRBV18 and TRBJ2-1; D could derive from TRBD1 or TRBD2 (5 bases each). V shed 6 bases and J shed 4 bases, with 19 bases lying between them. Per the germline V gene, CDR1 is KGHSH and CDR2 is LQKENI. The CDR3 is 16 amino acids. The DNA of the CDR3 is TGTGCCAGCTCTCCTTCCAGAGGGACGGGATACAATGAGCAGTTCTTC. It specifies CASSPSRGTGYNEQFF.

The chain employs TRBV7-9 and TRBJ2-1; D is ambiguous. V lost 2 bases and J 7 bases, leaving 6 bases between the germline ends. CDR3 size: 12 residues. The germline CDR1 and CDR2 sequences are SEHNR and FQNEAQ (reference sequence). The CDR3 spells CASSLMGNEQFF. CDR3 coding DNA: TGTGCCAGCAGCTTAATGGGAAATGAGCAGTTCTTC.

V usage is TRBV19 and J usage is TRBJ2-2, with 11 bases identical to TRBD1. Germline CDR1 LNHDA, CDR2 SQIVND (reference sequence). The ends lost 7 bases at V and 4 bases at J; junction bases unmatched: 5. This CDR3 is built from 15 residues. The CDR3 nucleotides read TGTGCCAGTAAGAGGGGACAGGGGGTCACCGGGGAGCTGTTTTTT. Its protein product is CASKRGQGVTGELFF. Combining the CDR3 with reference TRBV19 and TRBJ2-2 gives the whole variable domain DGGITQSPKYLFRKEGQNVTLSCEQNLNHDAMYWYRQDPGQGLRLIYYSQIVNDFQKGDIAEGYSVSREKKESFPLTVTSAQKNPTAFYLCASKRGQGVTGELFFGEGSRLTVL.

In its sample, this clone was seen a few times. The gene calls are TRBV6-1 and TRBJ1-2; no clear D. This CDR3 has 17 amino acids. The V gene lost 0 bases and the J gene lost 4 bases, with 18 bases spanning the gap. Germline CDR1 MNHNS, CDR2 SASEGT. The CDR3: CASSEAEVGVGSYGYTF. The CDR3 DNA follows: TGTGCCAGCAGTGAAGCGGAAGTGGGAGTAGGTAGCTATGGCTACACCTTC.

The chain uses TRBV11-2 and TRBJ1-2; D might be TRBD1 (5 bases). Trimming left V 5 bases short and J 0 bases short, with 19 bases between. Germline V lookup: CDR1 SGHAT, CDR2 FQNNGV. The CDR3 runs 17 residues. In nucleotides, the CDR3 is TGTGCCAGCAGCCCGAGCGGGGGACGGCGGTCTAACTATGGCTACACCTTC. Translated: CASSPSGGRRSNYGYTF.

The J gene is TRBJ2-7, the V gene TRBV29-1, with D maybe TRBD2 (7 bases). Trimming took 5 bases from V and 7 from J, leaving 15 bases between them. Germline V gene data show CDR1 as SQVTM and CDR2 as ANQGSEA. This CDR3 has 12 amino acids. DNA for the CDR3: TGCAGCGTTTCCGGGGGAGGGGGTGAGCAGTACTTC. Encoded protein: CSVSGGGGEQYF.

The chain combines TRBV9 with TRBJ2-3; possibly TRBD2 for D (7 bases). The germline V gene encodes CDR1 SGDLS and CDR2 YYNGEE. This CDR3 comprises 15 residues. Deletions cut 4 bases from V and 1 base from J, with 13 bases between. Here the CDR3 reads CASSHWGGGTDTQYF. CDR3 in DNA: TGTGCCAGCAGCCACTGGGGGGGCGGCACAGATACGCAGTATTTT.

This clone was recorded a few times. The V and J genes are TRBV9 and TRBJ1-5; 10 bases map to TRBD1. The J segment lost 5 bases and the V segment lost 4 bases, leaving 3 bases of the junction unmatched. The CDR3 is 14 amino acids. Looked up from germline, CDR1 is SGDLS and CDR2 is YYNGEE. CDR3 DNA: TGTGCCAGCAGCCCGGACAGGGGGGATCAGCCCCAGCATTTT. Protein: CASSPDRGDQPQHF.

This clone was seen just once. The CDR3: CATSRGGGYEQFF. CDR3 DNA sequence: TGTGCCACCAGCAGAGGAGGGGGCTATGAGCAGTTCTTC. This chain joins TRBV15 and TRBJ2-1; 7 bases are a match to TRBD1. J lost 8 bases, V lost 1 base, and 2 bases had no gene match. Germline assignment: CDR1 LNHNV and CDR2 YYDKDF (reference sequence). CDR3 length equals 13 residues.

This clone was seen just once. J is TRBJ1-3 and V is TRBV5-1; D is uncertain. The CDR3 totals 13 residues. V lost 4 bases and J 0 bases, leaving 5 bases between the germline ends. Germline CDR1 is SGHRS and CDR2 is YFSETQ. This CDR3 is CASSLSSGNTIYF. The CDR3 bases are TGCGCCAGCAGCCTGAGCTCTGGAAACACCATATATTTT. Combining the CDR3 with reference TRBV5-1 and TRBJ1-3 gives the whole variable domain KAGVTQTPRYLIKTRGQQVTLSCSPISGHRSVSWYQQTPGQGLQFLFEYFSETQRNKGNFPGRFSGRQFSNSRSEMNVSTLELGDSALYLCASSLSSGNTIYFGEGSWLTVV.

The V gene is TRBV9, the J gene TRBJ1-1; tentatively, D is TRBD1 (5 bases). With 4 bases removed from V and 0 bases from J, the gap between germline ends came to 16 bases. The CDR3 has 16 amino acids. The germline gives CDR1 SGDLS, CDR2 YYNGEE. This chain's CDR3 is CASSPGTGGMNTEAFF. In DNA form, the CDR3 reads TGTGCCAGCAGCCCGGGGACGGGAGGTATGAACACTGAAGCTTTCTTT.

This rearrangement joins TRBV29-1 to TRBJ1-1; 7 bases agree with TRBD1. The CDR3 consists of 12 residues. V lost 8 bases and J lost 6; bases outside the gene matches: 9. CDR1 SQVTM and CDR2 ANQGSEA come from the germline V gene. The chain's CDR3 is CSSGQSSAEAFF. CDR3 in DNA: TGCAGCTCGGGACAGTCAAGCGCTGAAGCTTTCTTT. The full variable domain, in which reference TRBV29-1 and TRBJ1-1 provide the parts outside the CDR3, is SAVISQKPSRDICQRGTSLTIQCQVDSQVTMMFWYRQQPGQSLTLIATANQGSEATYESGFVIDKFPISRPNLTFSTLTVSNMSPEDSSIYLCSSGQSSAEAFFGQGTRLTVV.

The rearrangement links TRBV11-2 to TRBJ2-3; the match to TRBD2 covers 11 bases. This CDR3 contains 16 residues. Trimming cost V 3 bases and J 1 base; bases outside gene matches: 3. Germline-derived CDR1 and CDR2 are SGHAT and FQNNGV. The CDR3 sequence: CASSFTTSGGTDTQYF. The CDR3 DNA follows: TGTGCCAGCAGCTTCACGACTAGCGGGGGCACAGATACGCAGTATTTT.

This clone was seen once. J is TRBJ2-1 and V is TRBV13, with D hard to call. V dropped 2 bases and J dropped 3 bases, with 5 bases sitting between them. The CDR3 has 13 residues. Germline V gene lookup returns CDR1 PRHDT and CDR2 FYEKMQ (reference sequence). CDR3 coding DNA: TGTGCCAGCAGCTTATACCACTACAATGAGCAGTTCTTC. This encodes CASSLYHYNEQFF.

The V gene is TRBV5-1, the J gene TRBJ2-7; D call uncertain. The V gene lost 3 bases and the J gene lost 2 bases, with 6 bases spanning the gap. Germline CDR1 reads SGHRS; CDR2 reads YFSETQ. The CDR3 spans 12 residues. The CDR3 reads CASSSVPYEQYF. For the CDR3, the DNA is TGCGCCAGCAGCTCCGTCCCCTACGAGCAGTACTTC. Full variable domain (missing parts from reference TRBV5-1 and TRBJ2-7): KAGVTQTPRYLIKTRGQQVTLSCSPISGHRSVSWYQQTPGQGLQFLFEYFSETQRNKGNFPGRFSGRQFSNSRSEMNVSTLELGDSALYLCASSSVPYEQYFGPGTRLTVT.

This clone was observed a handful of times. The chain combines TRBV14 with TRBJ1-6; D call uncertain. The CDR3 has 13 amino acids. CDR1 SGHDN and CDR2 FVKESK come from the germline V gene. V was shortened by 4 bases and J by 8 bases, with 9 bases between the two germline ends. CDR3: CASSLHTDSPLHF. CDR3 DNA sequence: TGTGCCAGCAGCCTTCATACGGATTCACCCCTCCACTTT. The variable domain in full, completed from reference TRBV14 and TRBJ1-6, reads EAGVTQFPSHSVIEKGQTVTLRCDPISGHDNLYWYRRVMGKEIKFLLHFVKESKQDESGMPNNRFLAERTGGTYSTLKVQPAELEDSGVYFCASSLHTDSPLHFGNGTRLTVT.

This clone is a singleton in its sample. The chain recombines TRBV28 with TRBJ2-7; D unresolved. The CDR3 spans 14 residues. Germline V gene lookup returns CDR1 MDHEN and CDR2 SYDVKM. V lost 0 bases and J 2 bases, leaving 8 bases between the germline ends. CDR3 bases: TGTGCCAGCAGTTTATGGTCGGTTACCTACGAGCAGTACTTC. Amino acid sequence: CASSLWSVTYEQYF.

The CDR3 nucleotides read TGCAGTGCGGGACCCGGAAACACCATATATTTT. Encoded protein: CSAGPGNTIYF. The V call is TRBV20-1, the J call TRBJ1-3; perhaps TRBD1 as D (5 bases). The germline CDR1 and CDR2 sequences are DFQATT and SNEGSKA (reference sequence). The V end lost 6 bases, the J end lost 4 bases, and 7 bases lay between the germline ends. The CDR3 extends over 11 amino acids.

The chain is built from TRBV6-5 and TRBJ1-1, with 9 bases identical to TRBD1. Germline CDR1 and CDR2: MNHEY and SVGAGI. Losses at the gene ends were 7 bases for V and 5 bases for J; bases not matched to a gene: 5. The length of the CDR3 is 13 residues. The CDR3 nucleotides read TGTGCCAGCAAGAGACAGGGGGGGACTGAAGCTTTCTTT. Encoded protein: CASKRQGGTEAFF.

V usage is TRBV18 and J usage is TRBJ1-3; unclear D gene. CDR3 size: 16 residues. Trimming cost V 2 bases and J 1 base, with 12 bases left between them. CDR1 is KGHSH, CDR2 LQKENI, per germline. CDR3 bases: TGTGCCAGCTCACCAAACTCGCCGACTTCTGGAAACACCATATATTTT. It translates to CASSPNSPTSGNTIYF.